This TCR beta chain was observed in a study of cytomegalovirus exposure and HLA in healthy donors. Study-level points and caveats: Available immune exposure information was restricted to CMV serostatus only. TCR beta V segments were, for the most part, productive about 90% or about 30% of the time in an earlier analysis. Later, TCR association rates were found to vary by HLA locus, highest for DRB1 and lowest for HLA-C.

Germline CDR1 is MNHEY and CDR2 is SVGAGI. Trimming left V 2 bases short and J 6 bases short, with 13 bases between. This CDR3 has 14 amino acids. This clone was counted only a few times. Its antigen remains unknown. PCR used 60 Vbeta primers and 13 Jbeta primers. Repertoires were generated with immunoSEQ multiplex PCR, while TCRdb's copy carries only in-frame clones and drops some. The repertoire holds about 200,000 clones, with 75% to 85% as singletons. The TCR originated in a woman aged 45-60 years in good health and CMV-seropositive. Sequences were obtained from PBMCs. This chain uses TRBV6-5 with TRBJ1-2; D is uncertain. The CDR3 spells CASSYDIPGHGYTF. Written as DNA, the CDR3 is TGTGCCAGCAGTTACGACATCCCCGGCCATGGCTACACCTTC.